The source of this T cell receptor beta chain is a study of control samples from healthy donors and cancer patients. The CDR3 extends over 13 amino acids. Germline V lookup: CDR1 ENHRY, CDR2 SYGVKD. Trimming pared 7 bases from V and 8 bases from J, leaving 12 bases between. Assay used: immunoSEQ multiplex PCR; TCRdb lists only in-frame clones, some missing. The sample lists approximately 82,000 clones, 80% to 95% seen once, with roughly 1.2% in the top ten. This clone was observed a few times. The chain links TRBV10-3 to TRBJ1-6; D remains ambiguous. The receptor was isolated from a woman between 40 and 50 years old with lung cancer. Sequencing input: PBMCs. The CDR3 DNA reads as TGTGCCATCAACGGCGGAAGAGATTCACCCCTCCACTTT. Its protein is CAINGGRDSPLHF.